The rows below give T cell receptor beta chains drawn from one sample of a study of shared clonotypes between healthy human individuals. The protocol was immunoSEQ multiplex PCR, while the TCRdb copy is restricted to in-frame clones and leaves out a portion. The sample lists 2 million or so clones; over 85% were seen once. Sequencing was done on a sample of naive CD4+ T cells sorted from blood. Receptors were obtained from a man aged 18 to 29 in good health. Both conserved end residues are part of each CDR3.

v_call cdr3_length cdr3_aa
TRBV5-6 14 CASSLDGLNTEAFF
TRBV18 16 CASSQLQGTSGNTIYF
TRBV10-3 15 CAISAGQGAGNEQFF
TRBV9 15 CASSPQGSNTGELFF
TRBV6-5 14 CASGQGLVFTEAFF
TRBV6-1 14 CASRRDRDTYEQYF
TRBV5-1 16 CASSLADRVLSYEQYF
TRBV6-5 14 CASGTGRGNQPQHF
TRBV7-9 18 CASSPRGLAGGNTGELFF
TRBV5-1 13 CASSRGLQETQYF
TRBV15 15 CATSPRGRYQETQYF
TRBV30 14 CAWRGDREQSPLHF
TRBV6-5 15 CASSYSSGRGETQYF
TRBV6-6 15 CASTHRASGYNEQFF
TRBV12-5 14 CASGFGQGDTEAFF
TRBV6-5 13 CASTAYSNQPQHF
TRBV7-2 15 CASSPQVGAKNIQYF
TRBV4-1 17 CASSLVVGASLQETQYF
TRBV4-1 13 CASSHGGSYEQYF
TRBV10-3 16 CAISAWGSGRQETQYF
TRBV6-5 16 CASSYSGGDVSSPLHF
TRBV18 15 CASSPGQGGTYEQYF
TRBV7-2 14 CASGTSGISYEQYF
TRBV5-1 13 CASTNPGGDTQYF
TRBV5-1 12 CASSPNTGELFF
TRBV9 14 CASSPYKLNTEAFF
TRBV29-1 15 CSVDVRDPSTDTQYF
TRBV30 12 CAWGARDYGYTF
TRBV5-8 17 CASSFTGTGDGAYEQYF
TRBV10-3 17 CAISRGQGATNTGELFF
TRBV25-1 17 CASSQPGTGGYDNEQFF
TRBV6-1 15 CASSEGQLSYNEQFF
TRBV7-9 16 CASSYDTDLVLQPQHF